The 29 T cell receptor beta chains reported below all come from one sample, sequenced in a study of T cell responses to AZD1222 COVID-19 vaccine. Repertoires were generated with immunoSEQ multiplex PCR, while TCRdb's copy carries only in-frame clones and drops some. This sample yields tens of thousands of clones, of which more than 70% are seen a single time; roughly a fifth belongs to the top ten. The sample consisted of peripheral blood, taken on day 0 of MenACWY control vaccination. The source is an adult in good health.

The CDR3 protein is CASSFRGGDWYEQYF. In DNA, the CDR3 is TGCGCCAGCAGCTTTAGAGGGGGCGATTGGTACGAGCAGTACTTC. This chain uses TRBV5-1 with TRBJ2-7; 7 nucleotides match TRBD1. V shed 2 bases and J 4 bases; nucleotides not matched to a gene: 9. This CDR3 is 15 amino acids long. CDR1 is SGHRS and CDR2 is YFSETQ in the germline V gene.

This chain connects TRBV18 to TRBJ2-1, with D unresolved. V dropped 2 bases and J dropped 3 bases, with 11 bases sitting between them. Germline V gene data show CDR1 as KGHSH and CDR2 as LQKENI. The CDR3 has 15 residues. The chain's CDR3 is CASSPERTYYNEQFF. CDR3 DNA sequence: TGTGCCAGCTCACCAGAGCGTACTTACTACAATGAGCAGTTCTTC.

With respect to this clone: The sample has other DNA sequences that encode this CDR3 too. The J gene is TRBJ1-3, the V gene TRBV5-1; D is possibly TRBD1 (6 bases). The CDR3 runs 15 residues. Trimming stripped 4 bases from V and 1 base from J, with 12 bases between. Germline V lookup: CDR1 SGHRS, CDR2 YFSETQ. The CDR3 nucleotides are TGCGCCAGCAGCCCGGGACACACATCTGGAAACACCATATATTTT. Protein product: CASSPGHTSGNTIYF.

V is TRBV18 and J is TRBJ2-7, with a possible D match to TRBD2 (6 bases). The CDR3 consists of 13 residues. The V and J ends lost 5 bases and 5 bases respectively, with 13 bases between them. The germline gives CDR1 KGHSH, CDR2 LQKENI. The CDR3 here is CASSVRENDEQYF. The CDR3 DNA reads TGTGCCAGCTCAGTCCGGGAGAACGACGAGCAGTACTTC.

The rearrangement links TRBV19 to TRBJ2-7; D is unresolved. This CDR3 spans 15 amino acids. V was clipped by 6 bases and J by 0 bases, with 15 bases between them. Germline V gene data show CDR1 as LNHDA and CDR2 as SQIVND (reference sequence). Here the CDR3 reads CASRLESESSYEQYF. The CDR3 DNA reads as TGTGCCAGTAGGTTGGAGTCTGAGAGCTCCTACGAGCAGTACTTC. The full variable domain, in which reference TRBV19 and TRBJ2-7 provide the parts outside the CDR3, is DGGITQSPKYLFRKEGQNVTLSCEQNLNHDAMYWYRQDPGQGLRLIYYSQIVNDFQKGDIAEGYSVSREKKESFPLTVTSAQKNPTAFYLCASRLESESSYEQYFGPGTRLTVT.

The chain recombines TRBV14 with TRBJ2-3, with D possibly matching TRBD2 (6 bases). This CDR3 region has 16 residues. The germline V and J ends were trimmed by 0 bases and 4 bases, with 14 bases remaining between them. CDR1 is SGHDN, CDR2 FVKESK, per germline. The CDR3 is CASSQDPVGGADTQYF. CDR3 nucleotide sequence: TGTGCCAGCAGCCAAGATCCTGTGGGAGGAGCAGATACGCAGTATTTT.

The chain recombines TRBV6-2 or TRBV6-3 with TRBJ1-1; 8 bases map to TRBD1. Germline assignment: CDR1 MNHEY and CDR2 SVGEGT. With 1 base clipped from V and 6 bases from J, the junction kept 10 bases outside the gene matches. The CDR3 consists of 16 residues. The CDR3 bases are TGTGCCAGCAGTTACTTGTTACAGGGGGGAGGTGCTGAAGCTTTCTTT. Translated: CASSYLLQGGGAEAFF.

This rearrangement joins TRBV7-9 to TRBJ2-3; a possible D gene is TRBD2 (6 bases). The ends were cut back, 0 bases at V and 3 bases at J, with 10 bases in the middle. The CDR3 has 15 amino acids. Germline assignment: CDR1 SEHNR and CDR2 FQNEAQ (reference sequence). The CDR3 DNA is TGTGCCAGCAGCTTAGCGGGGACTGGAACAGATACGCAGTATTTT. This encodes CASSLAGTGTDTQYF.

The chain recombines TRBV19 with TRBJ2-4, with D unclear. The CDR3 runs 14 residues. Trimming removed 6 bases from V and 5 bases from J, with 14 bases in between. Germline V lookup: CDR1 LNHDA, CDR2 SQIVND (reference sequence). This chain's CDR3 is CASSGPPGQNIQYF. As DNA, the CDR3 is TGTGCCAGTAGCGGGCCCCCCGGGCAAAACATTCAGTACTTC. The whole variable domain, remainder taken from reference TRBV19 and TRBJ2-4, is DGGITQSPKYLFRKEGQNVTLSCEQNLNHDAMYWYRQDPGQGLRLIYYSQIVNDFQKGDIAEGYSVSREKKESFPLTVTSAQKNPTAFYLCASSGPPGQNIQYFGAGTRLSVL.

This clone was seen a handful of times. The chain is built from TRBV10-3 and TRBJ2-7; D is perhaps TRBD2 (6 bases). The V and J ends lost 3 bases and 0 bases respectively, with 15 bases between them. Germline CDR1 reads ENHRY; CDR2 reads SYGVKD. This CDR3 has 16 residues. The CDR3, as DNA: TGTGCCATCAGTGATGTTCCTAGCGCGACCTCCTACGAGCAGTACTTC. Protein: CAISDVPSATSYEQYF.

This clone was seen only once. V and J are TRBV6-5 and TRBJ2-3, with TRBD1 matching 9 bases. Germline V gene sequence: CDR1 MNHEY, CDR2 SVGAGI. This CDR3 has 13 residues. V dropped 6 bases and J dropped 3; count of bases not matched to a gene: 1. This CDR3 is CASRGTGTDTQYF. Written as DNA, the CDR3 is TGTGCCAGCAGGGGGACAGGGACAGATACGCAGTATTTT.

V is TRBV30 and J is TRBJ1-5; D perhaps matches TRBD1 (5 bases). The CDR3 is 14 residues long. CDR1 GTSNPN and CDR2 SVGIG come from the germline V gene (reference sequence). The ends were cut back, 2 bases at V and 2 bases at J, with 10 bases in the middle. The DNA for the CDR3 is TGTGCCTGGAGTCCCGGGGGTGGCAATCAGCCCCAGCATTTT. The encoded protein is CAWSPGGGNQPQHF.

The CDR3, as DNA: TGTGCCAGCAGAGGACAGCCCTATAGCAATCAGCCCCAGCATTTT. Its protein is CASRGQPYSNQPQHF. The chain employs TRBV2 and TRBJ1-5; TRBD1 is a possible D gene (6 bases). Trimming took 6 bases from V and 0 from J, leaving 12 bases between them. CDR1 is SNHLY, CDR2 FYNNEI, per germline. The CDR3 length is 15 residues.

This chain uses TRBV18 with TRBJ2-7, with 11 bases matching TRBD1. The CDR3 is made up of 14 amino acids. Germline trimming cut 5 bases from V and 6 bases from J; bases unmatched to any gene: 6. The germline gives CDR1 KGHSH, CDR2 LQKENI. Here the CDR3 DNA reads TGTGCCAGCTCATCCCGGGACAGGGGGATCGAGCAGTACTTC. Protein: CASSSRDRGIEQYF.

This chain links TRBV7-2 with TRBJ1-1; D is unclear. V was clipped by 2 bases and J by 2 bases, with 3 bases between them. Germline lookup yields CDR1 SGHTA and CDR2 FQGNSA. The CDR3 consists of 12 residues. Here the CDR3 reads CASSLFNTEAFF. Here the CDR3 DNA reads TGTGCCAGCAGCTTATTCAACACTGAAGCTTTCTTT.

This clone was seen a handful of times. This chain links TRBV2 with TRBJ1-3; D unclear. Between the trimmed V and J ends, which lost 3 bases and 4 bases, there was a span of 10 bases. The CDR3 is 14 residues long. Germline V gene lookup returns CDR1 SNHLY and CDR2 FYNNEI. CDR3 in amino acids: CASSEWGAGNTIYF. CDR3 DNA: TGTGCCAGCAGTGAGTGGGGTGCCGGAAACACCATATATTTT.

This clone was counted a single time. The chain combines TRBV5-6 with TRBJ1-2; D unclear. Germline CDR1 is SGHDT and CDR2 is YYEEEE. The CDR3 is made up of 13 amino acids. Between the trimmed V and J ends, which lost 4 bases and 2 bases, there was a span of 9 bases. The CDR3 reads CASSTQKNYGYTF. The CDR3 DNA reads TGTGCCAGCAGCACTCAGAAGAACTATGGCTACACCTTC.

V is TRBV9 and J is TRBJ1-3; TRBD1 matches at 9 bases. V lost 0 bases, J lost 2 bases, and 3 bases stayed unmatched. Germline loops: CDR1 SGDLS, CDR2 YYNGEE. The CDR3 contains 16 residues. The CDR3 nucleotides read TGTGCCAGCAGCGTAGGGGGACAGGGTGCTGGAAACACCATATATTTT. Translating it yields CASSVGGQGAGNTIYF.

The chain has TRBV6-5 and TRBJ1-1; 10 positions agree with TRBD1. CDR3 size: 13 residues. The V segment lost 7 bases and the J segment 7 bases; nucleotides outside the gene matches: 6. The V gene's germline CDR1 is MNHEY and CDR2 SVGAGI. This chain's CDR3 is CASTRQGAHEAFF. In DNA, the CDR3 is TGTGCCAGCACAAGACAGGGGGCGCATGAAGCTTTCTTT.

This chain connects TRBV7-2 to TRBJ1-5; the D gene is possibly TRBD1 (5 bases). V was shortened by 1 base and J by 4 bases, with 11 bases between the two germline ends. CDR1 is SGHTA and CDR2 is FQGNSA in the germline V gene. This CDR3 is built from 15 residues. This chain's CDR3 is CASSLGQGRNQPQHF. DNA of the CDR3: TGTGCCAGCAGCTTAGGCCAGGGAAGGAATCAGCCCCAGCATTTT.

The chain combines TRBV6-1 with TRBJ2-7, with D unresolved. V lost 6 bases and J 0 bases, leaving 6 bases between the germline ends. This CDR3 has 12 residues. Per the germline V gene, CDR1 is MNHNS and CDR2 is SASEGT. The CDR3 reads CASRPSSYEQYF. Written as DNA, the CDR3 is TGTGCCAGCAGACCTAGCTCCTACGAGCAGTACTTC.

The V gene is TRBV5-1, the J gene TRBJ1-3; D is perhaps TRBD1 (6 bases). The CDR3 has 14 residues. Trimming removed 4 bases at V and 4 bases at J, with 12 bases between. Germline V lookup: CDR1 SGHRS, CDR2 YFSETQ. The CDR3 loop is CASSPGQTGNTIYF. In DNA, the CDR3 is TGCGCCAGCAGCCCCGGACAGACCGGAAACACCATATATTTT.

This CDR3 reads CASLGAGGVGYTF. CDR3 in DNA: TGTGCCTCCCTAGGGGCAGGGGGCGTTGGCTACACCTTC. The gene calls are TRBV19 and TRBJ1-2; TRBD1 matches at 8 bases. Germline V CDR1 and CDR2: LNHDA, SQIVND (reference sequence). J was trimmed by 7 bases and V by 11 bases; bases with no gene match: 12. The CDR3 has 13 amino acids. Together with reference TRBV19 and TRBJ1-2, the CDR3 gives the full variable domain: DGGITQSPKYLFRKEGQNVTLSCEQNLNHDAMYWYRQDPGQGLRLIYYSQIVNDFQKGDIAEGYSVSREKKESFPLTVTSAQKNPTAFYLCASLGAGGVGYTFGSGTRLTVV.

The V gene is TRBV28, the J gene TRBJ2-7, with D possibly matching TRBD2 (6 bases). From germline, CDR1 is MDHEN and CDR2 SYDVKM. This CDR3 has 13 residues. V was pared by 3 bases and J by 6 bases, with 12 bases between. Here the CDR3 reads CASSLGGSVEQYF. CDR3 coding DNA: TGTGCCAGCAGTTTGGGAGGTTCGGTCGAGCAGTACTTC.

The J gene is TRBJ1-4, the V gene TRBV10-2; 7 bases align to TRBD1. CDR1 is WSHSY, CDR2 SAAADI, per germline. Unmatched junction bases numbered 2, after V lost 8 bases and J lost 8 bases. There are 11 residues in the CDR3. The CDR3: CASGDSEKLFF. CDR3 DNA sequence: TGCGCCAGCGGGGACAGCGAAAAACTGTTTTTT.

Written as DNA, the CDR3 is TGCAGCGTTGAAGATCCCGAAATCTCTGGGGCCAACGTCCTGACTTTC. Amino acid sequence: CSVEDPEISGANVLTF. J is TRBJ2-6 and V is TRBV29-1; D not certain. Germline V gives CDR1 SQVTM, CDR2 ANQGSEA. The CDR3 is made up of 16 amino acids. Trimming took 0 bases from V and 0 from J, leaving 9 bases between them.

The J gene is TRBJ2-7, the V gene TRBV6-5; 10 bases match TRBD2. Germline CDR1 is MNHEY and CDR2 is SVGAGI. J gave up 6 bases and V 6 bases, and 11 bases lay outside the gene matches. The CDR3 runs to 15 residues. The DNA for the CDR3 is TGTGCCAGCAGAGTACCTAGCGGGAGTTCGTCCGAGCAGTACTTC. Translation gives CASRVPSGSSSEQYF.

The rearrangement links TRBV18 to TRBJ2-7; 8 bases are a match to TRBD2. There are 16 residues in the CDR3. Germline CDR1 KGHSH, CDR2 LQKENI. V was pared by 2 bases and J by 4 bases, with 10 bases of the junction left unmatched. The CDR3 sequence is CASSPTGGISQYEQYF. CDR3 coding DNA: TGTGCCAGCTCACCAACGGGAGGGATTTCACAATACGAGCAGTACTTC.

V gene TRBV11-2 combines with J gene TRBJ2-5; the D is unclear. From germline, CDR1 is SGHAT and CDR2 FQNNGV. CDR3 size: 14 residues. Trimming stripped 1 base from V and 0 bases from J, with 6 bases between. In DNA form, the CDR3 reads TGTGCCAGCAGCTTAGCCAGCTACCAAGAGACCCAGTACTTC. Translating it yields CASSLASYQETQYF.